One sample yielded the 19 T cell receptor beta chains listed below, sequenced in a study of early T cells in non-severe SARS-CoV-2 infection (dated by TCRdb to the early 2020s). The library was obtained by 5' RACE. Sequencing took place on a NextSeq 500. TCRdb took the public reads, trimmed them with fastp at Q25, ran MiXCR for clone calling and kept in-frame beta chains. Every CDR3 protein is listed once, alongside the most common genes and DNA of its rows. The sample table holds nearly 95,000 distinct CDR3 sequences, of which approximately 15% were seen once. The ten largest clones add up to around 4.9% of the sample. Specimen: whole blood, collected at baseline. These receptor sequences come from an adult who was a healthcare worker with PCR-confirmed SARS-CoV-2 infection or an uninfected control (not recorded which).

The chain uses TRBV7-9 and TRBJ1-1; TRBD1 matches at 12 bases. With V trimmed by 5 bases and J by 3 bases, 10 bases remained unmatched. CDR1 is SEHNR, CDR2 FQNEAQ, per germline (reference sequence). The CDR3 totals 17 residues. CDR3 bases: TGTGCCAGCAGCCTCCTGGAGGGACAGGGGGCTTACACTGAAGCTTTCTTT. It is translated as CASSLLEGQGAYTEAFF.

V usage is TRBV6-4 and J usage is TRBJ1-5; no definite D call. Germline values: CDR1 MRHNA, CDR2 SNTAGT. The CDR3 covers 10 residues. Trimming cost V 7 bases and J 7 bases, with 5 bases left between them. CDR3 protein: CASIGQPQHF. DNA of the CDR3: TGTGCCAGCATTGGCCAGCCCCAGCATTTT.

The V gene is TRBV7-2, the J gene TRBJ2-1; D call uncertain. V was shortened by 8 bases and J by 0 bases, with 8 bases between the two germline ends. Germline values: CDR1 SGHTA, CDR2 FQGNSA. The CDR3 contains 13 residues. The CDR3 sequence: CASAGYSYNEQFF. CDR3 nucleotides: TGTGCCAGCGCCGGATACTCCTACAATGAGCAGTTCTTC.

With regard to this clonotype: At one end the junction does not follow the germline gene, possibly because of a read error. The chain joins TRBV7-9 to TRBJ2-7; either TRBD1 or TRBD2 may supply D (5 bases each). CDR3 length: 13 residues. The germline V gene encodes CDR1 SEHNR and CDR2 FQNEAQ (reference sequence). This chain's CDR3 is CASSSENPGRRAF. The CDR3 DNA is TGTGCCAGCAGCTCGGAGAACCCGGGACGAAGGGCGTTC.

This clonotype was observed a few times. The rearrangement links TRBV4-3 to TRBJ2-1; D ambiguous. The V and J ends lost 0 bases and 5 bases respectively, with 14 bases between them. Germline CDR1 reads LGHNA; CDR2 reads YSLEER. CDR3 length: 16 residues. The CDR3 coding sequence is TGCGCCAGCAGCCAAGAATTTCGGCTGCAGAACAATGAGCAGTTCTTC. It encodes CASSQEFRLQNNEQFF.

In DNA form, the CDR3 reads TGTGCCAGCACCTGGGAGGGACGTCCCACCTACGAGCAGTACTTC. Translated: CASTWEGRPTYEQYF. The gene calls are TRBV28 and TRBJ2-7, with 7 nucleotides matching TRBD2. The CDR3 length is 15 residues. J was trimmed by 2 bases and V by 7 bases; bases with no gene match: 11. Per the germline V gene, CDR1 is MDHEN and CDR2 is SYDVKM.

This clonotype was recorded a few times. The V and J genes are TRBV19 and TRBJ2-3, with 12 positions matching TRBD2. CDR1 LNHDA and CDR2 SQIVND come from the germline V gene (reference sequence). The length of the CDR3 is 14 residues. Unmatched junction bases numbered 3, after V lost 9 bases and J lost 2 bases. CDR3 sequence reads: CASGLAGYTDTQYF. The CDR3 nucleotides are TGTGCCAGCGGACTAGCGGGATACACAGATACGCAGTATTTT. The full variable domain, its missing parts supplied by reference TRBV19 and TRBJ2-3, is DGGITQSPKYLFRKEGQNVTLSCEQNLNHDAMYWYRQDPGQGLRLIYYSQIVNDFQKGDIAEGYSVSREKKESFPLTVTSAQKNPTAFYLCASGLAGYTDTQYFGPGTRLTVL.

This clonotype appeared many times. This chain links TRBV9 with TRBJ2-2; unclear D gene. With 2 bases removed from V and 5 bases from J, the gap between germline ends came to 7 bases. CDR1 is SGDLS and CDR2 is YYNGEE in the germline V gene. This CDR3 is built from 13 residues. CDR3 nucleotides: TGTGCCAGCAGCGTTGGACCTACCGGGGAGCTGTTTTTT. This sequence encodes CASSVGPTGELFF.

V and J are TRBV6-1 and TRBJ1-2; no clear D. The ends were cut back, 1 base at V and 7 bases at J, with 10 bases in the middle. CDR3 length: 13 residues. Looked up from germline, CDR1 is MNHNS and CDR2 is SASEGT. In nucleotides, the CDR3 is TGTGCCAGCAGTGAAGTTGGCTCTGGTGGCTACACCTTC. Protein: CASSEVGSGGYTF.

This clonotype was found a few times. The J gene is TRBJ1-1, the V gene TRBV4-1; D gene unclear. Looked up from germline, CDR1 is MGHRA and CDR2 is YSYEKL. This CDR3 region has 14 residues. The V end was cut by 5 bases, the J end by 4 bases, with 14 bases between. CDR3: CASSSPSGGTEAFF. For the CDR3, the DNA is TGCGCCAGCAGCTCCCCCTCGGGCGGCACTGAAGCTTTCTTT.

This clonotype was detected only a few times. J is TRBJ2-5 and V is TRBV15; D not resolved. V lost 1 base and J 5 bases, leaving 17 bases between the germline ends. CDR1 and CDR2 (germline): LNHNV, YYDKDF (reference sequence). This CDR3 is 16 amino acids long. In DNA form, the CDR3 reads TGTGCCACCAGCAGAGCGTTCCGTTCTTCTGGGGAGACCCAGTACTTC. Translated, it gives CATSRAFRSSGETQYF.

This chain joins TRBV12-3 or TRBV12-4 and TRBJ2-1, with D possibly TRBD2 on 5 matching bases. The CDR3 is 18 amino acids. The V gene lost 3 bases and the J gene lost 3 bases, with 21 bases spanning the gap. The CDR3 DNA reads TGTGCCAGCAGTTTGTCCCTAACCTGGGGAGCCCACTACAATGAGCAGTTCTTC. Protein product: CASSLSLTWGAHYNEQFF.

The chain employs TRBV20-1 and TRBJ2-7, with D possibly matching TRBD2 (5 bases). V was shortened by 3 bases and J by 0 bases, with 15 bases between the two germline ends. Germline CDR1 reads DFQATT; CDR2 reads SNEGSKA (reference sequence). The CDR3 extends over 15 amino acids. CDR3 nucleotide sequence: TGCAGTGCTAGCTCGAGCGGCCCGAGCTCCTACGAGCAGTACTTC. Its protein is CSASSSGPSSYEQYF.

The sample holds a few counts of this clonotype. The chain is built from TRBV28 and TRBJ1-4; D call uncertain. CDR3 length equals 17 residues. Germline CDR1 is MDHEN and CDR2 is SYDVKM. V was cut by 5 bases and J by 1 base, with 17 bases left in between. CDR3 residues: CASSPYRGGGTNEKLFF. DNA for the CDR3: TGTGCCAGCAGTCCTTACCGGGGAGGTGGAACTAATGAAAAACTGTTTTTT.

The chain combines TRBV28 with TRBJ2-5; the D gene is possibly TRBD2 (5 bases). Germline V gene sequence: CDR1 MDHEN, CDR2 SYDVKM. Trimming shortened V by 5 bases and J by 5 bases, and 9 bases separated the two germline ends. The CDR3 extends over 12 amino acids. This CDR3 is CASSQRPETQYF. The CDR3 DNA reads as TGTGCCAGCAGTCAGCGGCCGGAGACCCAGTACTTC.

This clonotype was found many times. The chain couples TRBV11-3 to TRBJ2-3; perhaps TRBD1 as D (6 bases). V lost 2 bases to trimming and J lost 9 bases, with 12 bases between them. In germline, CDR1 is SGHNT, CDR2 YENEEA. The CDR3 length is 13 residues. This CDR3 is CASSLRGQGTQYF. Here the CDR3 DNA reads TGTGCCAGCAGCTTAAGGGGACAAGGGACGCAGTATTTT. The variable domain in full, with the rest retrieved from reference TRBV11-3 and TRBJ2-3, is EAGVVQSPRYKIIEKKQPVAFWCNPISGHNTLYWYLQNLGQGPELLIRYENEEAVDDSQLPKDRFSAERLKGVDSTLKIQPAELGDSAVYLCASSLRGQGTQYFGPGTRLTVL.

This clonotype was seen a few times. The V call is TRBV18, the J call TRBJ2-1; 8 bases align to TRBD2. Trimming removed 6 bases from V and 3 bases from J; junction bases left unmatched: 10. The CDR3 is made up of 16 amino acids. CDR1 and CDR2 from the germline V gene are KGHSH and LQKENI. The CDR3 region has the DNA TGTGCCAGCTCTCGTAAAGCTAGCGGGCACTACAATGAGCAGTTCTTC. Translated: CASSRKASGHYNEQFF.

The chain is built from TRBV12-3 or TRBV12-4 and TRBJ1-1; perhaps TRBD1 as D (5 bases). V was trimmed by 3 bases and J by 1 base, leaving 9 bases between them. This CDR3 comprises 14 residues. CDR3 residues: CASSFPGSNTEAFF. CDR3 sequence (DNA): TGTGCCAGCAGTTTTCCAGGGTCGAACACTGAAGCTTTCTTT.

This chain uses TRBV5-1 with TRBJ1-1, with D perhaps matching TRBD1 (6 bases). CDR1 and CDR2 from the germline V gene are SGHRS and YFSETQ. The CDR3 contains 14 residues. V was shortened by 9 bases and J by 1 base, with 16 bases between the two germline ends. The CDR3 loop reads CATTPQGSNTEAFF. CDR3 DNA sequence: TGCGCCACCACGCCTCAGGGGTCGAACACTGAAGCTTTCTTT.